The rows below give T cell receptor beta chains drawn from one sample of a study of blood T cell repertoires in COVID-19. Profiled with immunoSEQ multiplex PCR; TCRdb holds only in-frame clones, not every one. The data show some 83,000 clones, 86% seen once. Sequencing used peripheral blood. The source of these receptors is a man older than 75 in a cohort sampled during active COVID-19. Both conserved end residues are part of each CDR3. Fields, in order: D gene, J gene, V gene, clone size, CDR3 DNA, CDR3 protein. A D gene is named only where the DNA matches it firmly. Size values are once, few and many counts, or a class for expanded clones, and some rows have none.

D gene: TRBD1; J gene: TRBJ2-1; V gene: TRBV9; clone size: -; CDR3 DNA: TGTGCCAGCAGCGCCCAACGGGACAGGGGGATCAGGAGCTCCTACAATGAGCAGTTCTTC; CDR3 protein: CASSAQRDRGIRSSYNEQFF
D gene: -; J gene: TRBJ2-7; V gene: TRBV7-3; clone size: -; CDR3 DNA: TGTGCCAGCAGCTTAAGCCTACGCGGCGAGCAGTACTTC; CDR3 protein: CASSLSLRGEQYF
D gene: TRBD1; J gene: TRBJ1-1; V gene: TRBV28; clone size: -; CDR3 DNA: TGTGCCAGCAGTTTAAACAGGGGGGCTGAAGCTTTCTTT; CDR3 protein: CASSLNRGAEAFF
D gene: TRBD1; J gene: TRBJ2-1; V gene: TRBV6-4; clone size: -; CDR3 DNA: TGTGCCAGCAGTCTGGACAGGGGGAGAGAGCAGTTCTTC; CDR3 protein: CASSLDRGREQFF
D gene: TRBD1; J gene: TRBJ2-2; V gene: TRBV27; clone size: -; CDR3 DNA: TGTGCCAGCAGTTTCTCACAGGGGGTAGTTGGGGAGCTGTTTTTT; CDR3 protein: CASSFSQGVVGELFF
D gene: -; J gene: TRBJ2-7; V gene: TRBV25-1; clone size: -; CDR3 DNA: TGTGCCAGCAGTGAAGGTGGGGGCGCGGGTCGCGAGCAGTACTTC; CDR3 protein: CASSEGGGAGREQYF
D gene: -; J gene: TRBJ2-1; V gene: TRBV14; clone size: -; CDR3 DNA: TGTGCCAGCAGCCAAGGGGGGCGCGCTGAGCAGTTCTTC; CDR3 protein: CASSQGGRAEQFF
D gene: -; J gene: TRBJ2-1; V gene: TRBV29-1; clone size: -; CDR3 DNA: TGCAGCGTTAATTCTCCGGGACATCGGGATAATGAGCAGTTCTTC; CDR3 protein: CSVNSPGHRDNEQFF
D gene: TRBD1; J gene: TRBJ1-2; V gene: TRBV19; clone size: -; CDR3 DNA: TGTGCCAGTAGTGGACAGGAAGGGGGCTATGGCTACACCTTC; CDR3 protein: CASSGQEGGYGYTF
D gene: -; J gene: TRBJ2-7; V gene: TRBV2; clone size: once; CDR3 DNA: TGTGCCAGCAGTGAAACTAGATCTGGAGAGCAGTACTTC; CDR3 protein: CASSETRSGEQYF
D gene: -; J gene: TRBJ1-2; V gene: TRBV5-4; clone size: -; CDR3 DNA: TGTGCCAGCAGCTTGAATAGCCAGGGCAACTATGGCTACACCTTC; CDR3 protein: CASSLNSQGNYGYTF
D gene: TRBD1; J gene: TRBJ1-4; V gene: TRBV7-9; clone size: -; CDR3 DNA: TGTGCCAGCAGCTTGCGGTGGACAGGGGCCGCAACTAATGAAAAACTGTTTTTT; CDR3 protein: CASSLRWTGAATNEKLFF
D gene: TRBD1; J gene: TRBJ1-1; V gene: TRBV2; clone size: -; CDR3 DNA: TGTGCCAGCAGTGAAGGACAGGGAGGCACTGAAGCTTTCTTT; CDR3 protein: CASSEGQGGTEAFF
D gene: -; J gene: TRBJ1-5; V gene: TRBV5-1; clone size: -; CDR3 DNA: TGCGCCAGCAGCTCAATGGGGCTGGATCAGCCCCAGCATTTT; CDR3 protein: CASSSMGLDQPQHF
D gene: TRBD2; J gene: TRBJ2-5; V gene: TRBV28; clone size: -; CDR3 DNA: TGTGCCAGCAGTCCGCCTAGCGGGGGTGGCGAGACCCAGTACTTC; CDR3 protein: CASSPPSGGGETQYF
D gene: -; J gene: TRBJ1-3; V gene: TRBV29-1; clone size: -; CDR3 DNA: TGCAGCGTTGCCCCGGGGGGCACCAGCTCTGGAAACACCATATATTTT; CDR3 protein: CSVAPGGTSSGNTIYF
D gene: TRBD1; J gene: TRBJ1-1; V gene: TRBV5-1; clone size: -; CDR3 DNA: TGCGCCAGCAGGCAAGACAGGGGTGGCACTGAAGCTTTCTTT; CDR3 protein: CASRQDRGGTEAFF
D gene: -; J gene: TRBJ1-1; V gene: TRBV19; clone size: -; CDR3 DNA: TGTGCCAGTAGTATAGATCTTACTGAAGCTTTCTTT; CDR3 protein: CASSIDLTEAFF
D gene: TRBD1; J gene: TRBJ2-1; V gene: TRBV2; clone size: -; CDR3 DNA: TGTGCCAGCAGTGATCGACAGGGGACCTACAATGAGCAGTTCTTC; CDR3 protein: CASSDRQGTYNEQFF
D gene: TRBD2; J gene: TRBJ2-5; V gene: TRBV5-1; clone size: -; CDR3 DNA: TGCGCCAGCAGCCCTAACAGCGGGGAGGAGACCCAGTACTTC; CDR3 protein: CASSPNSGEETQYF
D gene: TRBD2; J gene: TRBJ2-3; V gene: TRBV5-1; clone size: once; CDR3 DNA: TGCGCCAGCAGCACGTTAGGAAGCGGGACCTTCACAGATACGCAGTATTTT; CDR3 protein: CASSTLGSGTFTDTQYF
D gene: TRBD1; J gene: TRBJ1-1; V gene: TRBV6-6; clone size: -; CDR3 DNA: TGTGCCAGCAGTTACGGGACAGGGGGCACTGAAGCTTTCTTT; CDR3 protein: CASSYGTGGTEAFF
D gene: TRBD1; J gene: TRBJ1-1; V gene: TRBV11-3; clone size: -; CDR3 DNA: TGTGCCAGCAGCCCAGGACAGGGATGGGGAAACACTGAAGCTTTCTTT; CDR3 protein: CASSPGQGWGNTEAFF
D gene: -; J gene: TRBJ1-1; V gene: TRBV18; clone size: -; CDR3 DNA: TGTGCCAGCTCACCAGTGCGAGGAGACTCTGAAGCTTTCTTT; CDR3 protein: CASSPVRGDSEAFF
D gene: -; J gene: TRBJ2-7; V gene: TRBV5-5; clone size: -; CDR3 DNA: TGTGCCAGCAGCCGGACAGTGTCCGAGCAGTACTTC; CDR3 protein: CASSRTVSEQYF
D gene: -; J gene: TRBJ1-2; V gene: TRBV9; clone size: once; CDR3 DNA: TGTGCCAGCGGAGAGGGTCTTTTTGGCTACACCTTC; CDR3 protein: CASGEGLFGYTF
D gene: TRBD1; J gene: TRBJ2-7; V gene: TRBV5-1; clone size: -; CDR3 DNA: TGCGCCAGCGGAACCGGGGACAGCCCCTACGAGCAGTACTTC; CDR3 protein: CASGTGDSPYEQYF